The 9 T cell receptor beta chains listed next were all sequenced from one sample in a study of a mutant IDH1 vaccine in newly diagnosed glioma. Their antigens are not known. Profiling relied on immunoSEQ multiplex PCR, and the TCRdb table lists in-frame clones only, not all of them. The sample lists tens of thousands of clones; about 90% were seen once. Time point denoted: week 11, during vaccination. Each vaccine dose was 300 ug of mutant IDH1 20-mer peptide, with topical imiquimod. Sequencing was performed on PBMCs, taken from a glioma patient whose treatment included an IDH1 peptide vaccine. These receptors originate from a woman between 35 and 50 years old with glioma.

V and J are TRBV18 and TRBJ2-7; D may be TRBD2 (6 bases). Germline assignment: CDR1 KGHSH and CDR2 LQKENI. V dropped 4 bases and J dropped 0 bases, with 10 bases sitting between them. The CDR3 covers 14 residues. This CDR3 is CASSRSSGSYEQYF. The CDR3 coding sequence is TGTGCCAGCTCACGAAGTAGCGGCTCCTACGAGCAGTACTTC.

The V call is TRBV9, the J call TRBJ2-7; D might be TRBD2 (5 bases). Germline V CDR1 and CDR2: SGDLS, YYNGEE. The V gene lost 4 bases and the J gene lost 5 bases, with 16 bases spanning the gap. This CDR3 spans 14 amino acids. The CDR3 DNA sequence: TGTGCCAGCAGCCCCGAAGGACTGGGCAACGAGCAGTACTTC. It specifies CASSPEGLGNEQYF.

The V and J genes are TRBV11-1 and TRBJ1-2; D not certain. The germline CDR1 and CDR2 sequences are SGHAT and FQDESV (reference sequence). This CDR3 has 14 residues. Between the trimmed V and J ends, which lost 0 bases and 8 bases, there was a span of 13 bases. The CDR3: CASSLAGRPAGYTF. The DNA of the CDR3 is TGTGCCAGCAGCTTAGCCGGGCGGCCAGCGGGCTACACCTTC.

The chain is built from TRBV27 and TRBJ1-5; TRBD1 might be the D (6 bases). CDR1 and CDR2 from the germline V gene are MNHEY and SMNVEV (reference sequence). The CDR3 covers 16 residues. The germline V and J ends were trimmed by 6 bases and 5 bases, with 20 bases remaining between them. The CDR3 bases are TGTGCCAGCAGCCAGATTTCAGGGGTCCCGGATCAGCCCCAGCATTTT. As protein: CASSQISGVPDQPQHF.

J is TRBJ2-4 and V is TRBV29-1; D is unresolved. V gave up 4 bases and J gave up 5 bases, with 3 bases separating them. Germline V gene sequence: CDR1 SQVTM, CDR2 ANQGSEA. The CDR3 has 10 amino acids. The CDR3 is CSVAENIQYF. CDR3 bases: TGCAGCGTTGCAGAAAACATTCAGTACTTC.

V and J are TRBV4-3 and TRBJ2-7, with D possibly being TRBD1 (6 bases). Germline assignment: CDR1 LGHNA and CDR2 YSLEER. The CDR3 is 15 residues long. V was shortened by 1 base and J by 5 bases, with 15 bases between the two germline ends. CDR3 sequence reads: CASSQAHRESDEQYF. CDR3 coding DNA: TGCGCCAGCAGCCAAGCGCACAGGGAATCCGACGAGCAGTACTTC.

This chain connects TRBV5-4 to TRBJ2-3; D not resolved. V was trimmed by 0 bases and J by 1 base, leaving 6 bases between them. The CDR3 is 14 residues long. The germline gives CDR1 SGHNT, CDR2 YYREEE (reference sequence). CDR3 nucleotides: TGTGCCAGCAGCTTGGAAGTCGGCACAGATACGCAGTATTTT. This encodes CASSLEVGTDTQYF.

This chain's CDR3 is CASSSFTSGRHSDTQYF. The CDR3 DNA sequence: TGCGCCAGCAGCTCCTTCACTAGCGGGAGGCATTCTGATACGCAGTATTTT. V gene TRBV5-1 combines with J gene TRBJ2-3; TRBD2 agrees at 12 bases. J gave up 6 bases and V 3 bases, and 11 bases lay outside the gene matches. CDR3 length: 17 amino acids. CDR1 is SGHRS, CDR2 YFSETQ, per germline. The complete variable domain, with remaining parts taken from reference TRBV5-1 and TRBJ2-3, reads KAGVTQTPRYLIKTRGQQVTLSCSPISGHRSVSWYQQTPGQGLQFLFEYFSETQRNKGNFPGRFSGRQFSNSRSEMNVSTLELGDSALYLCASSSFTSGRHSDTQYFGPGTRLTVL.

The chain carries TRBV4-3 and TRBJ2-2; D remains unclear. CDR3 length equals 16 residues. Trimming stripped 0 bases from V and 0 bases from J, with 8 bases between. The germline V gene encodes CDR1 LGHNA and CDR2 YSLEER. CDR3 in DNA: TGCGCCAGCAGCCAAGATTGGCTCGCGAACACCGGGGAGCTGTTTTTT. Translation gives CASSQDWLANTGELFF.